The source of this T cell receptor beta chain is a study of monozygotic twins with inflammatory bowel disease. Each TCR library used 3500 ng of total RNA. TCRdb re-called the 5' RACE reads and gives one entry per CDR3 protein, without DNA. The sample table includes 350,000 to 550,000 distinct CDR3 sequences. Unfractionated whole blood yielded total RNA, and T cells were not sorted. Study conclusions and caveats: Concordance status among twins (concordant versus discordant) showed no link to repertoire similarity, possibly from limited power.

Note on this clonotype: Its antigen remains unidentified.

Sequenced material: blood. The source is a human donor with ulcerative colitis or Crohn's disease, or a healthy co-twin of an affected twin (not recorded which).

Here the CDR3 reads CASSFNPTGGFEQYF. V gene TRBV7-8 combines with J gene TRBJ2-7; TCRdb designates TRBD1, a call that cannot be tested without DNA. From germline, CDR1 is SGHVS and CDR2 FQNEAQ. CDR3 length equals 15 residues.